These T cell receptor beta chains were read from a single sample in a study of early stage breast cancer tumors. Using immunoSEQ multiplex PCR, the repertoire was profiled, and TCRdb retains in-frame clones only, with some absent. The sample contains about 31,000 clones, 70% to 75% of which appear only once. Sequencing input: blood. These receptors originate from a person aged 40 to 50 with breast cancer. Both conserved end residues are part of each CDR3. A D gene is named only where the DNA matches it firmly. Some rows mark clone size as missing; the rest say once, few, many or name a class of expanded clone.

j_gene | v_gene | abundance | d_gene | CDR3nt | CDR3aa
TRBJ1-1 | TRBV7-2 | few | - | TGTGCCAGCAGCTTCATCGCCCAGGTCGGTGAAGCTTTCTTT | CASSFIAQVGEAFF
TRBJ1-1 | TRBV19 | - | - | TGTGCCAGTAGCAACCGTGGGACCCTAGACACTGAAGCTTTCTTT | CASSNRGTLDTEAFF
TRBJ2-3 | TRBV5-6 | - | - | TGTGCCAGCAGTTTGTCCCAAGGCTCAACGCAGTATTTT | CASSLSQGSTQYF
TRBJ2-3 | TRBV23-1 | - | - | TGCGCCAGCAGTCGCTATGGCGGTTCCACAGATACGCAGTATTTT | CASSRYGGSTDTQYF
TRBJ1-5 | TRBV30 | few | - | TGTGCCTGGTGCCACCAGGGGTGGAATCAGCCCCAGCATTTT | CAWCHQGWNQPQHF
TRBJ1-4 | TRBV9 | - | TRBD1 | TGTGCCAGCAGCCCACGGTCGGGACAGGGGCCTGAAAAACTGTTTTTT | CASSPRSGQGPEKLFF
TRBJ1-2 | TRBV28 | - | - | TGTGCCAGCAACTCGGGGGGGCCTGGGGGCTACACCTTC | CASNSGGPGGYTF
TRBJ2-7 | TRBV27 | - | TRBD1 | TGTGCCAGCAGCGGTTGGACAGGGGGGTACGAGCAGTACTTC | CASSGWTGGYEQYF
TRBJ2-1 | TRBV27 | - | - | TGTGCCAGCAGTTTAACAGTGGGTGAGCAGTTCTTC | CASSLTVGEQFF
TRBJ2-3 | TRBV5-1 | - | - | TGCGCCAGCAGCTTGGGGATGAACACAGATACGCAGTATTTT | CASSLGMNTDTQYF
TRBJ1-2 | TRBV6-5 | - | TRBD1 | TGTGCCAGCAGCCAAACAGGGGTGGGGGGCTACACCTTC | CASSQTGVGGYTF
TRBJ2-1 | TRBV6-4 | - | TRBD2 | TGTGCCAGCAGTGACAGCGCTAGCGGCATTTCTGAGCAGTTCTTC | CASSDSASGISEQFF
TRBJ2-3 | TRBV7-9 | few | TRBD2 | TGTGCCAGCCGCCCCTCAGCGGGAGTCAGGGTTCAGGCAGATACGCAGTATTTT | CASRPSAGVRVQADTQYF
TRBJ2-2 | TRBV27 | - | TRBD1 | TGTGCCAGCAGTCTCTCCCGGCCACAGGGGCACACCGGGGAGCTGTTTTTT | CASSLSRPQGHTGELFF
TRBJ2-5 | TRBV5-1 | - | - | TGCGCCAGCAGCTTGGTACTACAAGAGACCCAGTACTTC | CASSLVLQETQYF
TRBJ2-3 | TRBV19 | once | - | TGTGCCAGTAACCCCGGGGGATGGGGCCCAGATACGCAGTATTTT | CASNPGGWGPDTQYF
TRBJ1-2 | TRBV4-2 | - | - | TGTGCCAGCAGCCAAGACCGAGGTCCCTATGGCTACACCTTC | CASSQDRGPYGYTF
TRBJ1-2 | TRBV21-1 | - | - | TGTGCCAGCAGCAAAGAGCCCCGGATGAACTATGGCTACACCTTC | CASSKEPRMNYGYTF
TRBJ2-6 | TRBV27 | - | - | TGTGCCAGCAGTTTCGGGAGCTCTGGGGCCAACGTCCTGACTTTC | CASSFGSSGANVLTF
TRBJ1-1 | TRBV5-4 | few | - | TGTGCCAGCAGCTTGGAGGGCAACACTGAAGCTTTCTTT | CASSLEGNTEAFF
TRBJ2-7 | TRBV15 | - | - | TGTGCCACCAGCAGAGAAGAGGAAGCGGACGAGCAGTACTTC | CATSREEEADEQYF
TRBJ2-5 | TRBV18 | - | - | TGTGCCAGCTCAAACCGGCAGGGGGGCTCGATAGCGGAGACCCAGTACTTC | CASSNRQGGSIAETQYF
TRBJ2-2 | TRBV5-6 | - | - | TGTGCCAGCAGCTGGGGACCGCTAGACACCGGGGAGCTGTTTTTT | CASSWGPLDTGELFF
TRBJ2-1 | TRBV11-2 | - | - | TGTGCCAGCAGCGTCACCGGGATCCCCAAGCAGTTCTTC | CASSVTGIPKQFF
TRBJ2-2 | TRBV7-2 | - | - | TGTGCCAGCAGCTCCACTACCCTGAACACCGGGGAGCTGTTTTTT | CASSSTTLNTGELFF
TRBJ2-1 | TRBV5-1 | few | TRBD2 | TGCGCCAGCAGCTTGGTGGGGACTATAAGGGAGCAGTTCTTC | CASSLVGTIREQFF
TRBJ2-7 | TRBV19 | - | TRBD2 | TGTGCCAGTAGTCAGGCTTTGACTAGCGGGATTGGGGTTAGTGACGAGCAGTACTTC | CASSQALTSGIGVSDEQYF
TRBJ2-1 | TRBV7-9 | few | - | TGTGCCAGCAGGGATTACAGATACAATGAGCAGTTCTTC | CASRDYRYNEQFF
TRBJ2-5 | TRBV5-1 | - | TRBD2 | TGCGCCAGCAGCAAAGGACTAGCGGTAAGGGTTGAGACCCAGTACTTC | CASSKGLAVRVETQYF
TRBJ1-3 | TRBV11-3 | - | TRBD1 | TGTGCCAGCAGCATACGGGACAGGGGGACTGGAAACACCATATATTTT | CASSIRDRGTGNTIYF
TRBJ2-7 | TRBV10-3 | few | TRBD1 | TGTGCCACTGCAACAGGGGGCACCTCTTTTGAGCAGTACTTC | CATATGGTSFEQYF
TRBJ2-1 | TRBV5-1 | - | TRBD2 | TGCGCCAGCAGTTCTTTACCCCCAGGGAGCGGGGGGTCCTACAATGAGCAGTTCTTC | CASSSLPPGSGGSYNEQFF
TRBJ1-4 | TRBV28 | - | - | TGTGCCACCAGTCGGCTCGATGTCGAAAAACTGTTTTTT | CATSRLDVEKLFF
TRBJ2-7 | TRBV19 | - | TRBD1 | TGTGCCAGTAGTGATGGGGGGACAGGGTTGTACGAGCAGTACTTC | CASSDGGTGLYEQYF
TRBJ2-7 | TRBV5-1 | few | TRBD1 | TGCGCCAGCAGCTTGGCCTCGGGGACAGGCTACGAGCAGTACTTC | CASSLASGTGYEQYF
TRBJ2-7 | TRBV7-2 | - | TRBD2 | TGTGCCAGCAGCGGACTAGCGGGATACGAGCAGTACTTC | CASSGLAGYEQYF
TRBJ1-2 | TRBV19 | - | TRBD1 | TGTGCCAGTAGAGGGGACAGGGCCCATGGCTACACCTTC | CASRGDRAHGYTF
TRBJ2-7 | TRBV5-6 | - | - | TGTGCCAGCAGCTTTGCAGGATACGAGCAGTACTTC | CASSFAGYEQYF
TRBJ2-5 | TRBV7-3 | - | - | TGTGCCAGCAGCTTAGGGGCAGGGCCCTACCAAGAGACCCAGTACTTC | CASSLGAGPYQETQYF
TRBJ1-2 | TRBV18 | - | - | TGTGCCAGCTCACCCGCGGGGGGTGCCGGCTACACCTTC | CASSPAGGAGYTF
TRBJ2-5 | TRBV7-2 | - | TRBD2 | TGTGCCAGCAGCCCTAGGGAGCGGGAGGCAAAGGGGACCCAGTACTTC | CASSPREREAKGTQYF
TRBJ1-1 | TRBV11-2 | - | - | TGTGCCAGCAGCTTAGCCTCACTTGGGGCATTGATCACTGAAGCTTTCTTT | CASSLASLGALITEAFF
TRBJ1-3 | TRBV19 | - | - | TGTGCCAGTAGTATAGACGGGAACTCTGGAAACACCATATATTTT | CASSIDGNSGNTIYF
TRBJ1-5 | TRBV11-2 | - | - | TGTGCCAGCAGCCCCGGACACAGTCAGCCCCAGCATTTT | CASSPGHSQPQHF
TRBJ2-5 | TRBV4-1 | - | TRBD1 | TGCGCCAGCAGCCCAGATGACAGGGTGGAGACCCAGTACTTC | CASSPDDRVETQYF
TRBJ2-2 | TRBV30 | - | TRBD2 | TGTGCCTGGAGTATCAACCTTGGTCTAGCGGGACCCACCGGGGAGCTGTTTTTT | CAWSINLGLAGPTGELFF
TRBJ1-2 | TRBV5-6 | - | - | TGTGCCAGCAGCCAGTCTCTCGGGGGAACGAGAGACTATGGCTACACCTTC | CASSQSLGGTRDYGYTF
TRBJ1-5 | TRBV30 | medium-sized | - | TGTGCCTGGAGTGTAACGGGGGGTCAGCCCCAGCATTTT | CAWSVTGGQPQHF
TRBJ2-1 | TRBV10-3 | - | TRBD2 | TGTGCCATCAGCGGACTAGCAGAAGCCAATGAGCAGTTCTTC | CAISGLAEANEQFF